This TCR beta chain derives from a study of T cell responses to AZD1222 COVID-19 vaccine. Study-wide results and limits: Mostly white British, mostly female donors; authors suggested clonal diversity may be underestimated. At 160-218 and 743-854, vaccine-associated CD4 TCRs were dominant, and they spanned spike. It was only after the peak T cell response that any repertoires were sampled. Of spike-specific TCRs, nearly half reportedly target regions left unmutated in variants.

Turning to this clone: Antigen unknown.

Sequencing was performed with immunoSEQ multiplex PCR; in TCRdb, only in-frame clones are kept and a portion is missing. The sample lists about 97,000 clones, just over 85% occurring once. Sequenced material: peripheral blood, taken on day 0 of AZD1222 vaccination. The source of this sequence is an adult in good health.

The CDR3 sequence: CASRLAPLNQPQHF. In DNA form, the CDR3 reads TGTGCAAGTCGCTTAGCGCCCCTAAATCAGCCCCAGCATTTT. This chain uses TRBV12-2 with TRBJ1-5. TRBV12-2 is given as a pseudogene. The CDR3 has 14 residues.